This entry lists 26 T cell receptor beta chains sequenced from one sample in a study of cytomegalovirus exposure and HLA in healthy donors. Primers included in the PCR were 60 Vbeta and 13 Jbeta primers. Some clones are missing from TCRdb's copy, which holds only in-frame ones; the method was immunoSEQ multiplex PCR. This repertoire shows almost 200,000 clones, around 79% found once; its top ten account for around 0.42%. The material sequenced was PBMCs. The receptors come from a male donor in good health and CMV-seropositive.

V is TRBV11-3 and J is TRBJ2-1; 13 bases agree with TRBD2. The V gene's germline CDR1 is SGHNT and CDR2 YENEEA. The CDR3 spans 16 residues. V shed 4 bases, J shed 2 bases, and the junction held 2 bases outside the gene matches. CDR3: CASSSGTSGAYNEQFF. The CDR3 nucleotides are TGTGCCAGCAGCTCGGGGACTAGCGGGGCCTACAATGAGCAGTTCTTC.

CDR3 residues: CASSLAFPGLAAYNEQFF. CDR3 nucleotide sequence: TGCGCCAGCAGCTTGGCTTTTCCGGGACTAGCGGCTTACAATGAGCAGTTCTTC. V is TRBV5-1 and J is TRBJ2-1; 11 bases match TRBD2. CDR1 is SGHRS and CDR2 is YFSETQ in the germline V gene. The CDR3 loop spans 18 amino acids. The V gene end was trimmed by 0 bases and the J gene end by 4 bases; junction bases not matched to a gene: 9.

The chain joins TRBV19 to TRBJ2-3; D perhaps matches TRBD2 (7 bases). Trimming stripped 3 bases from V and 8 bases from J, with 15 bases between. The CDR3 runs 14 residues. The germline CDR1 and CDR2 sequences are LNHDA and SQIVND (reference sequence). Here the CDR3 DNA reads TGTGCCAGTAGTATTGAAGGGGGGGCCCGTACGCAGTATTTT. It codes for CASSIEGGARTQYF.

This rearrangement joins TRBV27 to TRBJ2-7; 10 nucleotides match TRBD1. This CDR3 is 13 amino acids long. J lost 4 bases, V lost 5 bases, and 2 bases had no gene match. From germline, CDR1 is MNHEY and CDR2 SMNVEV (reference sequence). DNA of the CDR3: TGTGCCAGCAGTCGACAGGGGGCTTACGAGCAGTACTTC. This gives the protein CASSRQGAYEQYF.

The chain recombines TRBV7-9 with TRBJ2-1; 10 nucleotides align to TRBD2. The V segment lost 3 bases and the J segment 9 bases; nucleotides outside the gene matches: 8. The CDR3 has 15 amino acids. The germline CDR1 and CDR2 sequences are SEHNR and FQNEAQ (reference sequence). CDR3 nucleotides: TGTGCCAGCAGCTTGTCTCCCGGGACTAGCGTTGAGCAGTTCTTC. Translated, it gives CASSLSPGTSVEQFF. The entire variable domain, with the rest obtained from reference TRBV7-9 and TRBJ2-1, is as follows: DTGVSQNPRHKITKRGQNVTFRCDPISEHNRLYWYRQTLGQGPEFLTYFQNEAQLEKSRLLSDRFSAERPKGSFSTLEIQRTEQGDSAMYLCASSLSPGTSVEQFFGPGTRLTVL.

This chain links TRBV21-1 with TRBJ1-5; TRBD1 is the table's D call, not checked against the DNA. TRBV21-1 is a recognized pseudogene. CDR3 length equals 15 residues. CDR3 amino acids: CASSNCGTDNQPQHF. Here the CDR3 DNA reads TGTGCCAGCAGCAATTGCGGGACAGACAATCAGCCCCAGCATTTT.

This clone turned up a few times. DNA of the CDR3: TGTGCCAGTACCCCGGGACAGAACTACGAGCAGTACTTC. Translating it yields CASTPGQNYEQYF. The genes are TRBV19 and TRBJ2-7; 7 bases fit TRBD1. CDR1 and CDR2 from the germline V gene are LNHDA and SQIVND (reference sequence). The CDR3 runs to 13 residues. The trim removed 7 bases at V and 3 bases at J, leaving 6 bases unmatched.

The J gene is TRBJ1-3, the V gene TRBV11-2; D remains ambiguous. The CDR3 runs 16 residues. V was pared by 0 bases and J by 0 bases, with 9 bases between. The germline V gene has CDR1 SGHAT and CDR2 FQNNGV. DNA for the CDR3: TGTGCCAGCAGCTTAGAGAGTCCTCTCTCTGGAAACACCATATATTTT. Its protein is CASSLESPLSGNTIYF.

This chain uses TRBV14 with TRBJ1-1; no clear D gene. V shed 0 bases and J shed 2 bases, with 7 bases lying between them. The CDR3 contains 14 residues. Germline lookup yields CDR1 SGHDN and CDR2 FVKESK. This CDR3 reads CASSQEVQNTEAFF. CDR3 nucleotides: TGTGCCAGCAGCCAAGAAGTACAAAACACTGAAGCTTTCTTT.

This sequence joins TRBV29-1 and TRBJ1-1; D uncertain. Germline V gene data show CDR1 as SQVTM and CDR2 as ANQGSEA. This CDR3 has 15 residues. Trimming cost V 0 bases and J 2 bases, with 13 bases left between them. The CDR3 DNA follows: TGCAGCGTTGAAGATCCGGCAGGCACCAACACTGAAGCTTTCTTT. Its translation: CSVEDPAGTNTEAFF.

Here the CDR3 reads CASSLVAGGYQETQYF. For the CDR3, the DNA is TGTGCCAGCAGCTTAGTAGCGGGAGGCTACCAAGAGACCCAGTACTTC. The chain recombines TRBV7-2 with TRBJ2-5, with TRBD2 matching 10 bases. The V segment lost 1 base and the J segment 0 bases; nucleotides outside the gene matches: 2. The germline gives CDR1 SGHTA, CDR2 FQGNSA. The CDR3 consists of 16 residues.

This chain joins TRBV4-2 and TRBJ1-2, with a possible D match to TRBD1 (6 bases). The CDR3 covers 15 residues. Trimming took off 0 bases at V and 4 bases at J, with 12 bases between the two ends. Germline V lookup: CDR1 LGHNA, CDR2 YNFKEQ. The chain's CDR3 is CASSQEWGQPYGYTF. CDR3 nucleotides: TGTGCCAGCAGCCAAGAATGGGGGCAGCCCTATGGCTACACCTTC.

V gene TRBV25-1 combines with J gene TRBJ1-1; 7 bases fit TRBD1. J gave up 5 bases and V 1 base, and 10 bases lay outside the gene matches. The CDR3 contains 16 residues. Per the germline V gene, CDR1 is MGHDK and CDR2 is SYGVNS. Here the CDR3 DNA reads TGTGCCAGCAGTGAATCAGGAAGGGGGCTGCAAACTGAAGCTTTCTTT. This encodes CASSESGRGLQTEAFF.

V usage is TRBV5-1 and J usage is TRBJ1-1; 7 bases agree with TRBD1. Germline loops: CDR1 SGHRS, CDR2 YFSETQ. CDR3 length: 14 residues. Trimming cost V 3 bases and J 3 bases; bases outside gene matches: 5. CDR3 loop: CASSSGDSDTEAFF. In nucleotides, the CDR3 is TGCGCCAGCAGCTCGGGGGACAGCGACACTGAAGCTTTCTTT.

J is TRBJ2-3 and V is TRBV11-1; TRBD1 matches at 8 bases. The J segment lost 2 bases and the V segment lost 5 bases, leaving 6 bases of the junction unmatched. Germline CDR1 SGHAT, CDR2 FQDESV (reference sequence). The CDR3 is 15 amino acids. Here the CDR3 reads CASSHGTGITDTQYF. CDR3 nucleotides: TGTGCCAGCAGCCACGGGACAGGCATCACAGATACGCAGTATTTT.

The chain couples TRBV6-6 to TRBJ2-5; 8 nucleotides line up with TRBD2. The ends lost 6 bases at V and 4 bases at J; junction bases unmatched: 4. Germline lookup yields CDR1 MNHNY and CDR2 SVGAGI (reference sequence). There are 13 residues in the CDR3. CDR3 coding DNA: TGTGCCAGCAGCACCGGGACTAGAGAGACCCAGTACTTC. As protein: CASSTGTRETQYF.

This sequence joins TRBV11-3 and TRBJ1-2; no reliable D call. Germline V gene sequence: CDR1 SGHNT, CDR2 YENEEA. This CDR3 comprises 16 residues. The V and J ends lost 6 bases and 8 bases respectively, with 25 bases between them. The CDR3 loop is CASSNPQWEEVGGYTF. As DNA, the CDR3 is TGTGCCAGCAGTAACCCCCAGTGGGAGGAGGTGGGGGGCTACACCTTC.

This sequence joins TRBV7-3 and TRBJ2-1; 11 positions match TRBD2. Germline CDR1 reads SGHTA; CDR2 reads FQGTGA. V lost 5 bases, J lost 9 bases, and 12 bases stayed unmatched. The CDR3 is 16 residues long. CDR3 bases: TGTGCCAGCAGCCCCTTTAGCGGGGGGGCGGCCGGTGAGCAGTTCTTC. The encoded protein is CASSPFSGGAAGEQFF. The full variable domain, completed using reference TRBV7-3 and TRBJ2-1, is GAGVSQTPSNKVTEKGKYVELRCDPISGHTALYWYRQSLGQGPEFLIYFQGTGAADDSGLPNDRFFAVRPEGSVSTLKIQRTERGDSAVYLCASSPFSGGAAGEQFFGPGTRLTVL.

The chain has TRBV15 and TRBJ2-1; the match to TRBD2 covers 10 bases. Germline V lookup: CDR1 LNHNV, CDR2 YYDKDF (reference sequence). J gave up 2 bases and V 5 bases, and 12 bases lay outside the gene matches. CDR3 size: 18 residues. The CDR3 DNA follows: TGTGCCACCAGCCCAGGGGTCCTAGCGGGAGTTGCCTACAATGAGCAGTTCTTC. It yields the protein CATSPGVLAGVAYNEQFF. Complete variable domain (other parts from reference TRBV15 and TRBJ2-1): DAMVIQNPRYQVTQFGKPVTLSCSQTLNHNVMYWYQQKSSQAPKLLFHYYDKDFNNEADTPDNFQSRRPNTSFCFLDIRSPGLGDTAMYLCATSPGVLAGVAYNEQFFGPGTRLTVL.

The chain combines TRBV19 with TRBJ2-1; 7 bases fit TRBD2. The CDR3 has 15 amino acids. In germline, CDR1 is LNHDA, CDR2 SQIVND (reference sequence). The J segment lost 2 bases and the V segment lost 5 bases, leaving 6 bases of the junction unmatched. This chain's CDR3 is CASSELAQTYNEQFF. CDR3 DNA: TGTGCCAGTAGTGAACTAGCGCAGACCTACAATGAGCAGTTCTTC.

The genes are TRBV4-1 and TRBJ2-7, with TRBD1 matching 8 bases. After removal of 0 bases from V and 3 bases from J, the junction contained 7 bases not matched to a gene. Germline CDR1 and CDR2: MGHRA and YSYEKL. This CDR3 is built from 16 residues. CDR3 protein: CASSQETGQENYEQYF. CDR3 bases: TGCGCCAGCAGCCAAGAAACGGGACAGGAAAACTACGAGCAGTACTTC.

Notes on this clone: Within the sample, other DNA sequences also encode this same CDR3. The chain links TRBV28 to TRBJ2-1; 8 nucleotides agree with TRBD2. The CDR3 has 15 amino acids. V dropped 6 bases and J dropped 1; count of bases not matched to a gene: 5. CDR1 is MDHEN and CDR2 is SYDVKM in the germline V gene. DNA for the CDR3: TGTGCCAGCAGCGAGGGACTAGTTTCCTACAATGAGCAGTTCTTC. Translated: CASSEGLVSYNEQFF.

The gene calls are TRBV5-6 and TRBJ2-7; 7 bases line up with TRBD2. The CDR3 spans 16 residues. Germline V gene data show CDR1 as SGHDT and CDR2 as YYEEEE. V shed 3 bases, J shed 0 bases, and the junction held 9 bases outside the gene matches. The CDR3 sequence: CASSWGGGGSSYEQYF. In DNA, the CDR3 is TGTGCCAGCAGCTGGGGCGGGGGAGGGAGCTCCTACGAGCAGTACTTC.

This clone was seen once. V and J are TRBV7-3 and TRBJ2-7; 9 bases fit TRBD2. Trimming cost V 1 base and J 5 bases; bases outside gene matches: 12. CDR3 size: 17 residues. The germline V gene has CDR1 SGHTA and CDR2 FQGTGA. The DNA of the CDR3 is TGTGCCAGCAGCTTAAAAGGGGGTAGCGGGAGTATCCACGAGCAGTACTTC. This encodes CASSLKGGSGSIHEQYF.

V is TRBV5-1 and J is TRBJ2-1, with 10 bases that match TRBD1. J was trimmed by 5 bases and V by 5 bases; bases with no gene match: 10. CDR3 length: 16 amino acids. The V gene's germline CDR1 is SGHRS and CDR2 YFSETQ. The CDR3 loop reads CASSSGAGQGNNEQFF. The CDR3, as DNA: TGCGCCAGCAGTTCCGGGGCGGGACAGGGGAACAATGAGCAGTTCTTC.

V is TRBV2 and J is TRBJ1-2; weak D call: TRBD1 (5 bases). The germline gives CDR1 SNHLY, CDR2 FYNNEI. Trimming shortened V by 9 bases and J by 8 bases, and 22 bases separated the two germline ends. The length of the CDR3 is 14 residues. The DNA of the CDR3 is TGTGCCAGGGCCCCGCGGGGCCTGCTAGGCGGCTACACCTTC. This gives the protein CARAPRGLLGGYTF.